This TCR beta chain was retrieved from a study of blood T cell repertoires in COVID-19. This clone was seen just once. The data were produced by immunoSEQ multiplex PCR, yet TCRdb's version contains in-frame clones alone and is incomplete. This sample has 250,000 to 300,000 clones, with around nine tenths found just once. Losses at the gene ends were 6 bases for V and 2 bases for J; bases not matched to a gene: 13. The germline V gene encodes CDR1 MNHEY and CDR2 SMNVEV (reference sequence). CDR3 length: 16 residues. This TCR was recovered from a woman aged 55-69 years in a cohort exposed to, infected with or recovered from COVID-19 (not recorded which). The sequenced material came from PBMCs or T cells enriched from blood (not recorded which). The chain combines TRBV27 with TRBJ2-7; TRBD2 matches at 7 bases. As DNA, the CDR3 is TGTGCCAGCAGCCCCCAAACTAGCGCCTACCCCTACGAGCAGTACTTC. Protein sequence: CASSPQTSAYPYEQYF.